This T cell receptor (beta chain) was sequenced for a study of beta chain features in type 1 diabetes. Study-level results: At VDJ recombination sites, type 1 diabetes patients had fewer insertions and more deleted nucleotides. Comparison showed that naive, central memory and Treg TCRB repertoires appeared more similar among patients than among healthy donors.

As to this clone: Its antigen remains unidentified.

The V gene's germline CDR1 is SGHDT and CDR2 YYEEEE. The length of the CDR3 is 14 residues. The ends were cut back, 4 bases at V and 0 bases at J, with 10 bases in the middle. Sorted populations were all over 95% pure. What was sequenced were expressed TCRB transcripts, since all of the isolated RNA had been reverse transcribed. Clones were sequenced by immunoSEQ multiplex PCR, and TCRdb holds only the in-frame ones, with some missing. Of some 410,000 clones listed, approximately 15% are singletons. The J gene is TRBJ1-1, the V gene TRBV5-6, with D maybe TRBD1 (6 bases). This clonotype was obtained from a man aged 30 to 45 in good health. Sequencing was done on a sample of naive CD4+ T cells from blood. The CDR3 spells CASSRDRLNTEAFF. CDR3 nucleotides: TGTGCCAGCAGCCGTGACAGGTTGAACACTGAAGCTTTCTTT.